These 27 T cell receptor beta chains were all obtained from the same sample, sequenced in a study of blood T cell repertoires in COVID-19. TCRdb's copy holds only in-frame clones and misses some; the assay was immunoSEQ multiplex PCR. Of 80,000 to 100,000 clones detected, about 87% appear once; the ten largest clones hold 15% to 20%. The sequencing sample was made of peripheral blood. The receptors here all came from a human donor in a cohort sampled during active COVID-19.

The count of this clone is one. This chain joins TRBV19 and TRBJ1-2; D ambiguous. Germline V lookup: CDR1 LNHDA, CDR2 SQIVND (reference sequence). CDR3 size: 12 residues. Trimming removed 5 bases from V and 7 bases from J, with 11 bases in between. The CDR3 sequence: CASSPWPGGYTF. The CDR3 DNA sequence: TGTGCCAGTAGTCCCTGGCCGGGTGGCTACACCTTC.

The chain employs TRBV6-4 and TRBJ2-1; 9 bases line up with TRBD2. The CDR3 covers 14 residues. Germline CDR1 reads MRHNA; CDR2 reads SNTAGT. Trimming cost V 6 bases and J 11 bases; bases outside gene matches: 11. The CDR3 spells CASRPSEAGGQQFF. The CDR3 DNA follows: TGTGCCAGCAGACCATCCGAGGCGGGAGGGCAGCAGTTCTTC.

This chain connects TRBV19 to TRBJ1-2; possibly TRBD1 for D (6 bases). The CDR3 sequence is 16 residues long. Germline V gives CDR1 LNHDA, CDR2 SQIVND (reference sequence). V was cut by 5 bases and J by 8 bases, with 24 bases left in between. The CDR3 DNA reads as TGTGCCAGTAGTCCCCTAAGGGACACCAATCTGAGGGGCTACACCTTC. Protein: CASSPLRDTNLRGYTF.

This chain connects TRBV7-9 to TRBJ2-1, with a weak D call TRBD2 (6 bases). Trimming removed 6 bases from V and 4 bases from J, with 16 bases in between. Germline lookup yields CDR1 SEHNR and CDR2 FQNEAQ (reference sequence). The CDR3 runs to 15 residues. CDR3 sequence (DNA): TGTGCCAGCAGATCCCGCGGGACCCGATACAATGAGCAGTTCTTC. Protein: CASRSRGTRYNEQFF.

The chain carries TRBV11-2 and TRBJ2-7; possible D gene TRBD1, 6 bases. The ends were cut back, 2 bases at V and 3 bases at J, with 8 bases in the middle. The CDR3 is 13 residues long. The germline V gene encodes CDR1 SGHAT and CDR2 FQNNGV. The DNA of the CDR3 is TGTGCCAGCAGCTTAACACAGGGCTACGAGCAGTACTTC. Encoded protein: CASSLTQGYEQYF.

The chain employs TRBV11-1 and TRBJ2-7, with 13 bases matching TRBD2. J was trimmed by 2 bases and V by 6 bases; bases with no gene match: 7. CDR3 size: 16 residues. Germline V gene data show CDR1 as SGHAT and CDR2 as FQDESV (reference sequence). The CDR3 region is CASRKGTSGAPYEQYF. Written as DNA, the CDR3 is TGTGCCAGCAGGAAGGGGACTAGCGGGGCCCCCTACGAGCAGTACTTC.

This chain uses TRBV7-9 with TRBJ2-2; D gene uncertain. V lost 2 bases, J lost 0 bases, and 7 bases lay in between. This CDR3 contains 15 residues. Germline V CDR1 and CDR2: SEHNR, FQNEAQ (reference sequence). The CDR3 loop is CASSLRVSNTGELFF. CDR3 DNA sequence: TGTGCCAGCAGCTTACGGGTGTCGAACACCGGGGAGCTGTTTTTT.

The chain links TRBV2 to TRBJ2-5; a weak D match, TRBD1 (6 bases). CDR3 length equals 14 residues. Trimming left V 8 bases short and J 1 base short, with 14 bases between. Germline CDR1 and CDR2: SNHLY and FYNNEI. CDR3 amino acids: CASGTRQAQETQYF. CDR3 DNA sequence: TGTGCCAGCGGGACCCGACAGGCCCAAGAGACCCAGTACTTC.

The chain carries TRBV28 and TRBJ2-1; a possible D gene is TRBD1 (5 bases). The CDR3 consists of 17 residues. The germline CDR1 and CDR2 sequences are MDHEN and SYDVKM. V lost 3 bases and J lost 4, with 19 bases in between. The CDR3 sequence: CASSFSKQGHGYNEQFF. The CDR3, as DNA: TGTGCCAGCAGTTTTAGTAAGCAGGGCCACGGGTACAATGAGCAGTTCTTC. The complete variable domain, with remaining parts taken from reference TRBV28 and TRBJ2-1, reads DVKVTQSSRYLVKRTGEKVFLECVQDMDHENMFWYRQDPGLGLRLIYFSYDVKMKEKGDIPEGYSVSREKKERFSLILESASTNQTSMYLCASSFSKQGHGYNEQFFGPGTRLTVL.

The CDR3 loop reads CASSSGSGELFF. The CDR3 DNA reads TGTGCCAGCAGTTCGGGGTCCGGGGAGCTGTTTTTT. The chain uses TRBV12-3 or TRBV12-4 and TRBJ2-2, with TRBD2 as a possible D gene (5 bases). The CDR3 contains 12 residues. The V end was cut by 4 bases, the J end by 6 bases, with 6 bases between.

V usage is TRBV7-3 and J usage is TRBJ2-5; 7 bases are shared with TRBD1. V trimming: 5 bases; J trimming: 2 bases; junction bases outside the gene matches: 2. Germline V CDR1 and CDR2: SGHTA, FQGTGA. The CDR3 spans 13 residues. CDR3 in DNA: TGTGCCAGCAGCGGGGACAGACAAGAGACCCAGTACTTC. Its protein product is CASSGDRQETQYF.

This rearrangement joins TRBV7-9 to TRBJ2-7, with 15 bases that match TRBD2. Germline CDR1 reads SEHNR; CDR2 reads FQNEAQ (reference sequence). The CDR3 totals 17 residues. The J segment lost 0 bases and the V segment lost 5 bases, leaving 5 bases of the junction unmatched. The CDR3 loop is CASSPGTSGRSSYEQYF. CDR3 nucleotide sequence: TGTGCCAGCAGCCCGGGGACTAGCGGGAGGAGCTCCTACGAGCAGTACTTC.

V is TRBV14 and J is TRBJ1-1, with 7 bases fitting TRBD1. Germline V gene lookup returns CDR1 SGHDN and CDR2 FVKESK. Trimming at V came to 5 bases and at J to 6 bases, leaving 12 bases not matched to a gene. The CDR3 totals 15 residues. CDR3: CASSAQTGSLSEAFF. CDR3 coding DNA: TGTGCCAGCAGCGCTCAGACAGGGAGTTTATCTGAAGCTTTCTTT. The full variable domain, in which reference TRBV14 and TRBJ1-1 provide the parts outside the CDR3, is EAGVTQFPSHSVIEKGQTVTLRCDPISGHDNLYWYRRVMGKEIKFLLHFVKESKQDESGMPNNRFLAERTGGTYSTLKVQPAELEDSGVYFCASSAQTGSLSEAFFGQGTRLTVV.

The CDR3 DNA follows: TGTGCCAGCAAGGAGGCAACTAATGAAAAACTGTTTTTT. The encoded protein is CASKEATNEKLFF. V gene TRBV6-5 combines with J gene TRBJ1-4; no definite D call. Germline V gene sequence: CDR1 MNHEY, CDR2 SVGAGI. Trimming stripped 7 bases from V and 0 bases from J, with 6 bases between. The CDR3 has 13 residues.

The genes are TRBV7-9 and TRBJ2-7, with TRBD1 matching 7 bases. Germline V gene sequence: CDR1 SEHNR, CDR2 FQNEAQ (reference sequence). Germline trimming cut 5 bases from V and 1 base from J; bases unmatched to any gene: 8. The length of the CDR3 is 15 residues. The CDR3 is CASSQDRVASYEQYF. CDR3 DNA: TGTGCCAGCAGCCAAGACAGGGTGGCGTCCTACGAGCAGTACTTC.

The chain uses TRBV11-1 and TRBJ2-1; 8 bases are a match to TRBD2. V was clipped by 6 bases and J by 8 bases; unmatched bases: 3. This CDR3 is built from 12 residues. Germline assignment: CDR1 SGHAT and CDR2 FQDESV (reference sequence). The DNA of the CDR3 is TGTGCCAGCAGAACCGGGGGGGATGAGCAGTTCTTC. Its translation is CASRTGGDEQFF.

This clone was picked up a small number of times. V gene TRBV6-6 combines with J gene TRBJ2-2; no clear D gene. This CDR3 is built from 11 residues. Germline CDR1 is MNHNY and CDR2 is SVGAGI (reference sequence). V gave up 6 bases and J gave up 5 bases, with 4 bases separating them. CDR3 in amino acids: CASRTTGELFF. The CDR3, as DNA: TGTGCCAGCAGGACTACCGGGGAGCTGTTTTTT.

The chain links TRBV7-2 to TRBJ2-7; 7 bases are shared with TRBD2. Germline CDR1 is SGHTA and CDR2 is FQGNSA. The ends lost 5 bases at V and 0 bases at J; junction bases unmatched: 4. The CDR3 totals 14 residues. The CDR3 spells CASSPAGNSYEQYF. The DNA of the CDR3 is TGTGCCAGCAGCCCAGCGGGGAACTCCTACGAGCAGTACTTC.

The chain combines TRBV20-1 with TRBJ1-2; D not resolved. Trimming shortened V by 3 bases and J by 4 bases, and 9 bases separated the two germline ends. Germline CDR1 DFQATT, CDR2 SNEGSKA (reference sequence). The CDR3 is 12 amino acids. The chain's CDR3 is CSASGGRYGYTF. In nucleotides, the CDR3 is TGCAGTGCTAGTGGTGGGCGCTATGGCTACACCTTC.

The chain is built from TRBV5-5 and TRBJ2-1; TRBD1 matches at 10 bases. Trimming cost V 0 bases and J 8 bases; bases outside gene matches: 11. Germline lookup yields CDR1 SGHKS and CDR2 YYEKEE (reference sequence). There are 17 residues in the CDR3. In DNA form, the CDR3 reads TGTGCCAGCAGCTTGGCCGGGTGGACAGGGGGTTCCCATGAGCAGTTCTTC. It is translated as CASSLAGWTGGSHEQFF.

This sequence joins TRBV11-2 and TRBJ2-1, with D hard to call. This CDR3 region has 12 residues. Germline V CDR1 and CDR2: SGHAT, FQNNGV. V shed 2 bases and J shed 9 bases, with 8 bases lying between them. CDR3 amino acids: CASSLLEFEQFF. CDR3 coding DNA: TGTGCCAGCAGCTTACTAGAGTTTGAGCAGTTCTTC.

CDR3 amino acids: CASSDSSGSGYEQYF. The DNA of the CDR3 is TGTGCCAGCAGCGACAGTAGCGGGAGCGGCTACGAGCAGTACTTC. The V call is TRBV9, the J call TRBJ2-7; 9 bases line up with TRBD2. V dropped 3 bases and J dropped 3; count of bases not matched to a gene: 7. Germline V gene lookup returns CDR1 SGDLS and CDR2 YYNGEE. CDR3 length: 15 amino acids.

V and J are TRBV19 and TRBJ2-3; 13 nucleotides line up with TRBD2. V lost 1 base, J lost 2 bases, and 6 bases stayed unmatched. The CDR3 totals 18 residues. Germline CDR1 is LNHDA and CDR2 is SQIVND (reference sequence). The CDR3 region is CASSIGLGLAGATDTQYF. The CDR3, as DNA: TGTGCCAGTAGTATAGGCTTAGGACTAGCGGGAGCCACAGATACGCAGTATTTT. Combining the CDR3 with reference TRBV19 and TRBJ2-3 gives the whole variable domain DGGITQSPKYLFRKEGQNVTLSCEQNLNHDAMYWYRQDPGQGLRLIYYSQIVNDFQKGDIAEGYSVSREKKESFPLTVTSAQKNPTAFYLCASSIGLGLAGATDTQYFGPGTRLTVL.

The chain is built from TRBV5-1 and TRBJ2-7, with D unresolved. The V gene lost 5 bases and the J gene lost 0 bases, with 9 bases spanning the gap. There are 13 residues in the CDR3. Germline V lookup: CDR1 SGHRS, CDR2 YFSETQ. The CDR3 DNA follows: TGCGCCAGCAGTATTACAGACTCCTACGAGCAGTACTTC. Translating it yields CASSITDSYEQYF.

The gene calls are TRBV10-3 and TRBJ1-1; 8 bases fit TRBD1. The CDR3 is 18 amino acids. Germline values: CDR1 ENHRY, CDR2 SYGVKD. With 2 bases clipped from V and 4 bases from J, the junction kept 15 bases outside the gene matches. The CDR3 sequence is CAISETANQGAEGTEAFF. The CDR3 DNA is TGTGCCATCAGTGAGACCGCAAATCAGGGGGCGGAGGGCACTGAAGCTTTCTTT.

The V gene is TRBV9, the J gene TRBJ1-1; TRBD1 is a possible D gene (5 bases). CDR1 is SGDLS, CDR2 YYNGEE, per germline. The CDR3 has 15 amino acids. Trimming removed 4 bases from V and 4 bases from J, with 17 bases in between. The CDR3 DNA is TGTGCCAGCAGCACCATCTTGTCCAGGGCCACTGAAGCTTTCTTT. This translates into CASSTILSRATEAFF.

The chain joins TRBV5-1 to TRBJ2-7; the D is unclear. The CDR3 sequence is 12 residues long. Trimming took 1 base from V and 3 from J, leaving 5 bases between them. Germline V gives CDR1 SGHRS, CDR2 YFSETQ. The CDR3 nucleotides read TGCGCCAGCAGCTTGAATTACTACGAGCAGTACTTC. It translates to CASSLNYYEQYF.